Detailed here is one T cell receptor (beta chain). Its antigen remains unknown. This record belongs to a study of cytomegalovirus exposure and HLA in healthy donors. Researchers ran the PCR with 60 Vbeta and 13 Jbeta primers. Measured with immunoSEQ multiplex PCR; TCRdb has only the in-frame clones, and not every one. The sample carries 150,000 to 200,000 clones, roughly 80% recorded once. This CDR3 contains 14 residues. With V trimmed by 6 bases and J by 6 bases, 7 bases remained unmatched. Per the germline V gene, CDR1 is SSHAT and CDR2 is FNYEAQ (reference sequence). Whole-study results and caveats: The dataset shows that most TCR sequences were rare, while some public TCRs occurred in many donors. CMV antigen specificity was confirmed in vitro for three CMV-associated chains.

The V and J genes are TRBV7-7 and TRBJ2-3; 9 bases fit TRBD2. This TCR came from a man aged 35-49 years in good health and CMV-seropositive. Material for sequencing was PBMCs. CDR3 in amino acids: CASSPSGGLDTQYF. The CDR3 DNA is TGTGCCAGCAGTCCAAGCGGGGGGTTGGATACGCAGTATTTT.